This TCR beta chain comes out of a study of T cell repertoires in cytomegalovirus infection (dated by TCRdb to about 2019). Broadly, across the study: Donor HLA type was relevant to the analysis, as public TCR beta signatures indicated carriage of CMV infection together with the matching HLA type. Study-wide findings and limitations: In both this cohort and an independent cohort of approximately 350 donors, the cumulative frequency of public TCR beta family members distinguished carriers of CMV infection plus the relevant HLA type. In the ex vivo response, HLA-C-restricted CMV-specific TCR beta clonotypes were dominant, and in two of eight donors the single most frequent clonotype came from this HLA-C-restricted group.

This sample was sequenced with an Illumina HiSeq 1500. TCRdb redid the processing of the public reads, applying fastp at Q25 and MiXCR, and retained in-frame beta chains. Rows merge per CDR3 protein into single entries with the most common DNA and genes. The sample contains some 230,000 distinct CDR3 sequences, about 20% of them found a single time. The ten largest clones represent 15% to 20% of the sample. In its sample, this clonotype was seen a few times. This clone's antigen is unknown. Qualities for individual bases were not recorded, and no much larger clone is one base off. V is pruned by 5 bases and J by 7 bases, leaving 12 bases of the junction without a gene match. The CDR3 runs 16 amino acids, cysteine and phenylalanine included. Only CDR3 DNA is held: 48 bases, read in frame from base 1. The CDR1 and CDR2 encoded by the germline V gene are MNHEY and SVGEGT.

The sequence joins TRBV6-2 or TRBV6-3 to TRBJ2-1; 9 nucleotides in the junction match TRBD2. This TCR was recovered from a human donor in good health (CMV status not recorded). Some clones in this sample may be carry-over from other donors' samples. The source material was CD8+ T cells from PBMCs. The CDR3: CASSLPSGNPLNEQFF. The nucleotide sequence reads as follows: TGTGCCAGCAGTCTACCTAGCGGGAACCCTTTAAATGAGCAGTTCTTC.